This T cell receptor (beta chain) came from a study of T cell responses to AZD1222 COVID-19 vaccine. Background on the study: Researchers grouped second doses given at about 4 or about 12 weeks into one pool. Overall study findings and caveats: An increase in Spike-specific TCR breadth and depth was observed after two AZD1222 doses. White British ancestry dominated among donors, who included more females, and clonal diversity was possibly underestimated.

Trimming removed 3 bases from V and 2 bases from J, with 8 bases in between. Germline CDR1 and CDR2: KGHSH and LQKENI. This CDR3 contains 14 residues. About this clone itself: Its antigen is as yet unknown.

Generated by immunoSEQ multiplex PCR, the TCRdb table keeps only in-frame clones and is missing some. The data contain roughly 190,000 clones, around 92% of them seen just once; the ten biggest clones take up roughly 1.3%. The TCR originated in an adult in good health. V usage is TRBV18 and J usage is TRBJ1-5; D call uncertain. Sequenced here: peripheral blood, sampled on day 0 of AZD1222 vaccination. The CDR3 loop is CASSPISGNQPQHF. CDR3 DNA sequence: TGTGCCAGCTCACCTATTTCTGGCAATCAGCCCCAGCATTTT.